The sequence of this T cell receptor beta chain was determined in a study of long-term antiretroviral therapy in people with HIV. Survey-level immunoSEQ v3.0 assays were run. Assay: immunoSEQ multiplex PCR; the TCRdb copy retains only in-frame clones and omits some. The sample has about 30,000 clones, more than 85% seen once. No donor had fewer than one pre-ART PBMC sample or fewer than two post-ART PBMC samples. Each HIV participant was treated in the United States. Comment on this clone: The antigen is undetermined.

The germline gives CDR1 SGHRS, CDR2 YFSETQ. V was trimmed by 4 bases and J by 8 bases, leaving 16 bases between them. This CDR3 spans 14 amino acids. Study outcomes and limitations: Transplant-donor-level diversity was not reached after ART, though diversity increased.

The receptor's source is a man aged 45-60 years with HIV. The V gene is TRBV5-1, the J gene TRBJ1-5; a possible D gene is TRBD1 (6 bases). This material consisted of unsorted PBMCs, taken roughly 5 years before starting antiretroviral therapy. The CDR3 nucleotides read TGCGCCAGCAGCCAGGGGCAGGGGTCCGAGCCCCAGCATTTT. Translated, it gives CASSQGQGSEPQHF.